A selection of T cell receptor beta chains follows, all from one sample in a study of cytotoxic CD8 clonotypes in ibrutinib-treated CLL. Clones were read by immunoSEQ multiplex PCR, and TCRdb kept only the in-frame ones, dropping some. The repertoire holds around 70,000 clones, with less than 85% as singletons. Sequenced here: PBMCs, sampled after 24 months of ibrutinib treatment. These receptors all stem from a human donor with chronic lymphocytic leukemia. Each CDR3 is given without its conserved first and last residue. Size values are once, few and many counts, or a class for expanded clones, and some rows have none.

V gene	J gene	clone size	CDR3 protein
TRBV5-1	TRBJ1-2	-	ASSFGQGADGYT
TRBV6-1	TRBJ2-7	once	ASRVQGNSYEQY
TRBV7-9	TRBJ2-2	-	ASSSTNTGELF
TRBV5-4	TRBJ2-1	-	ASGLETGRTLYNEQF
TRBV14	TRBJ2-1	-	ASSQLAGGPDNEQF
TRBV28	TRBJ2-3	-	AHTRQGTDTQY
TRBV11-1	TRBJ2-1	once	ASSLGRKTESSYNEQF
TRBV30	TRBJ2-2	-	AWAGTARGELF
TRBV10-1	TRBJ2-7	few	ASSDPGRGDEQY
TRBV15	TRBJ2-1	once	ATSRGAGSYNEQF
TRBV28	TRBJ1-5	few	ASSLWTMGAHGNQPQH
TRBV5-8	TRBJ2-7	once	ASSRGGHYEQY
TRBV5-1	TRBJ2-6	-	ASGLPPQADLIGANVLT
TRBV2	TRBJ1-5	-	ASSGDRENQPQH
TRBV27	TRBJ2-7	-	AIGPTGLYEQY
TRBV7-2	TRBJ2-7	-	ASCAGVSYEQY